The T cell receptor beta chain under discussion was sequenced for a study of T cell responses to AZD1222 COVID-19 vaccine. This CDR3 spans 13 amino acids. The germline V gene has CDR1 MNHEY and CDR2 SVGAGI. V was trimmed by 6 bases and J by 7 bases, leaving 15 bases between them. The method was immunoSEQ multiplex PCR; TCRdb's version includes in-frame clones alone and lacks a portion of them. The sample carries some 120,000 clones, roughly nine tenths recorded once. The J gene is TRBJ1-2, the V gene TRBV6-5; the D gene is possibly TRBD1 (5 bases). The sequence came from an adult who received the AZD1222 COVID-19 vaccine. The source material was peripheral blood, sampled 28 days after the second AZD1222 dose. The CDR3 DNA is TGTGCCAGCAGCCTCCCAGGGCCCAGTGGCTACACCTTC. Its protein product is CASSLPGPSGYTF.